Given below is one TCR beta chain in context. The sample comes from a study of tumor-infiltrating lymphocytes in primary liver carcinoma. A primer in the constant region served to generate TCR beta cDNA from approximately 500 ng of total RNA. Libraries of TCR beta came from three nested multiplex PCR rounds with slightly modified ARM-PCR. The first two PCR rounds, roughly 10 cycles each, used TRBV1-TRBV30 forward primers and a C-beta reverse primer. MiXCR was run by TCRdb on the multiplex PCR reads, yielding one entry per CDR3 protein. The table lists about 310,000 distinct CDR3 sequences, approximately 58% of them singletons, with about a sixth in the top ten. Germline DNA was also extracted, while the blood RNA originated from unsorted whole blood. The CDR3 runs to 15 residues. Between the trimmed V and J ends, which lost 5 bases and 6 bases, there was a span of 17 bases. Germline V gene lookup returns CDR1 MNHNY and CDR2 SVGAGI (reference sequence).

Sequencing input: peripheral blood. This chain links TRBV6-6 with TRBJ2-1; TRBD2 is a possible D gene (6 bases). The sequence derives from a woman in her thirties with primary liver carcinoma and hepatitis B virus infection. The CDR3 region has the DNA TGTGCCAGCAGTAGACATGGACTAACGTCCAATGAGCAGTTCTTC. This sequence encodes CASSRHGLTSNEQFF.